Following are 25 T cell receptor beta chains from one sample sequenced in a study of cytomegalovirus exposure and HLA in healthy donors. Vbeta (60) and Jbeta (13) primers were used in the PCR. TCRdb's table, derived via immunoSEQ multiplex PCR, lists solely in-frame clones and lacks some. The repertoire includes approximately 110,000 clones, approximately 82% of them detected once, and approximately 23% sits in the top ten. Sequencing was performed on PBMCs. The receptor source for this set is a man aged 30 to 45 in good health and CMV-seropositive.

This clone was observed a single time. The chain joins TRBV5-6 to TRBJ2-7, with TRBD1 matching over 9 bases. This CDR3 spans 15 amino acids. Germline V gene data show CDR1 as SGHDT and CDR2 as YYEEEE. V gave up 4 bases and J gave up 2 bases; unmatched junction bases: 7. This CDR3 reads CASSNTGGHPYEQYV. The CDR3 coding sequence is TGTGCCAGCAGCAATACAGGGGGCCACCCCTACGAGCAGTACGTC.

The chain carries TRBV7-2 and TRBJ2-2; weak D call: TRBD2 (5 bases). CDR3 size: 15 residues. Germline V gives CDR1 SGHTA, CDR2 FQGNSA. The ends were cut back, 1 base at V and 4 bases at J, with 10 bases in the middle. As DNA, the CDR3 is TGTGCCAGCAGCTTAGTTAGCGTGCGCACCGGGGAGCTGTTTTTT. Translating it yields CASSLVSVRTGELFF.

DNA of the CDR3: TGTGCCAGCAGCGGGACTAGCGGAACCACAGATACGCAGTATTTT. The encoded protein is CASSGTSGTTDTQYF. The J gene is TRBJ2-3, the V gene TRBV2; 11 bases agree with TRBD2. The ends lost 6 bases at V and 2 bases at J; junction bases unmatched: 4. The CDR3 is made up of 15 amino acids. Per germline, CDR1 SNHLY and CDR2 FYNNEI.

CDR3 protein: CASSLRGFGNQPQHF. CDR3 sequence (DNA): TGTGCCAGCAGTTTACGGGGATTCGGCAATCAGCCCCAGCATTTT. The chain recombines TRBV27 with TRBJ1-5; D gene ambiguous. Looked up from germline, CDR1 is MNHEY and CDR2 is SMNVEV (reference sequence). The CDR3 runs 15 residues. V was shortened by 2 bases and J by 2 bases, with 10 bases between the two germline ends.

This chain uses TRBV28 with TRBJ2-7; possible D gene TRBD1, 6 bases. Germline V gene data show CDR1 as MDHEN and CDR2 as SYDVKM. The CDR3 runs to 14 residues. The V gene lost 6 bases and the J gene lost 5 bases, with 17 bases spanning the gap. The CDR3 DNA sequence: TGTGCCAGCAGCATCGGACAGTTGGGAAACGAGCAGTACTTC. Translation: CASSIGQLGNEQYF.

The J gene is TRBJ1-2, the V gene TRBV28; 9 nucleotides match TRBD1. CDR3 length: 17 amino acids. Per germline, CDR1 MDHEN and CDR2 SYDVKM. V dropped 7 bases and J dropped 4; count of bases not matched to a gene: 16. CDR3: CASNTPGQGRVSYGYTF. Written as DNA, the CDR3 is TGTGCCAGCAACACCCCGGGACAGGGTAGGGTGAGCTATGGCTACACCTTC.

This clone turned up a few times. This chain links TRBV5-4 with TRBJ1-4, with unresolved D. This CDR3 is 13 amino acids long. The germline CDR1 and CDR2 sequences are SGHNT and YYREEE (reference sequence). Trimming left V 1 base short and J 3 bases short, with 4 bases between. CDR3 nucleotide sequence: TGTGCCAGCAGCTTGTCTCCTAATGAAAAACTGTTTTTT. Translation gives CASSLSPNEKLFF.

The chain employs TRBV5-1 and TRBJ1-2; weak D call: TRBD1 (5 bases). The germline CDR1 and CDR2 sequences are SGHRS and YFSETQ. Trimming shortened V by 2 bases and J by 7 bases, and 15 bases separated the two germline ends. The CDR3 is 14 amino acids. CDR3 sequence reads: CASSLSQGPFGYTF. CDR3 DNA: TGCGCCAGCAGCTTAAGCCAGGGCCCTTTTGGCTACACCTTC.

This chain links TRBV15 with TRBJ1-3; D is unresolved. CDR1 and CDR2 (germline): LNHNV, YYDKDF (reference sequence). Trimming shortened V by 3 bases and J by 1 base, and 10 bases separated the two germline ends. This CDR3 region has 15 residues. CDR3 DNA: TGTGCCACCAGCAGGATGATCGCGTCTGGAAACACCATATATTTT. Translation: CATSRMIASGNTIYF.

This clone has only one observation. The chain employs TRBV5-5 and TRBJ2-7, with a tentative D call TRBD2 (6 bases). Germline CDR1 reads SGHKS; CDR2 reads YYEKEE (reference sequence). The CDR3 length is 14 residues. The V gene lost 4 bases and the J gene lost 5 bases, with 16 bases spanning the gap. CDR3 bases: TGTGCCAGCAGCACTGGGGCGGGACGCAACGAGCAGTACGTC. Its protein is CASSTGAGRNEQYV.

This sequence joins TRBV13 and TRBJ1-1; tentative D call: TRBD1 (6 bases). V lost 4 bases to trimming and J lost 8 bases, with 17 bases between them. The CDR3 has 14 residues. Germline lookup yields CDR1 PRHDT and CDR2 FYEKMQ (reference sequence). The chain's CDR3 is CASSSLGGSPEAFF. In nucleotides, the CDR3 is TGTGCCAGCAGCTCTTTAGGGGGATCCCCAGAAGCTTTCTTT.

The chain combines TRBV10-3 with TRBJ1-6; 7 nucleotides line up with TRBD1. Looked up from germline, CDR1 is ENHRY and CDR2 is SYGVKD. V dropped 3 bases and J dropped 10; count of bases not matched to a gene: 9. This CDR3 is built from 15 residues. The CDR3 DNA reads as TGTGCCATCAGTGAAGGGCCAGGGGGAAGCTCACCCCTCCACTTT. Amino acids: CAISEGPGGSSPLHF.

This chain joins TRBV5-5 and TRBJ1-6; D remains ambiguous. Trimming stripped 1 base from V and 8 bases from J, with 10 bases between. In germline, CDR1 is SGHKS, CDR2 YYEKEE (reference sequence). The CDR3 runs to 14 residues. The CDR3: CASSLLNLDSPLHF. CDR3 DNA: TGTGCCAGCAGCTTGCTAAATCTGGATTCACCCCTCCACTTT.

The gene calls are TRBV19 and TRBJ2-6; TRBD1 might be the D (5 bases). The V and J ends lost 6 bases and 0 bases respectively, with 9 bases between them. The CDR3 is 15 residues long. Looked up from germline, CDR1 is LNHDA and CDR2 is SQIVND (reference sequence). Here the CDR3 DNA reads TGTGCCAGTAGGCCACAGGTCTCTGGGGCCAACGTCCTGACTTTC. Amino acid sequence: CASRPQVSGANVLTF.

J is TRBJ2-2 and V is TRBV27; D may be TRBD1 (6 bases). The CDR3 is 15 amino acids. The V end was cut by 3 bases, the J end by 1 base, with 9 bases between. CDR1 is MNHEY and CDR2 is SMNVEV in the germline V gene (reference sequence). The CDR3 bases are TGTGCCAGCAGTTTCCTGGGACAGAACACCGGGGAGCTGTTTTTT. Its translation is CASSFLGQNTGELFF.

This clone has just one count. This chain uses TRBV5-4 with TRBJ2-6; possible D gene TRBD2, 6 bases. CDR1 is SGHNT, CDR2 YYREEE, per germline (reference sequence). The CDR3 consists of 15 residues. The V end was cut by 3 bases, the J end by 0 bases, with 7 bases between. CDR3 in DNA: TGTGCCAGCAGCTGGAGGGACTCTGGGGCCAACGTCCTGACTTTC. This encodes CASSWRDSGANVLTF.

This clone was seen a single time. V gene TRBV5-1 combines with J gene TRBJ2-7, with TRBD2 matching 8 bases. The V segment lost 4 bases and the J segment 2 bases; nucleotides outside the gene matches: 11. Germline V gene lookup returns CDR1 SGHRS and CDR2 YFSETQ. CDR3 length equals 16 residues. CDR3 DNA: TGCGCCAGCAGCGACCGACCGGGACTAGGGGCCTACGAGCAGTACTTC. Amino acids: CASSDRPGLGAYEQYF.

The chain joins TRBV27 to TRBJ2-1; 10 bases match TRBD2. The CDR3 has 16 amino acids. Germline CDR1 is MNHEY and CDR2 is SMNVEV (reference sequence). V trimming: 2 bases; J trimming: 8 bases; junction bases outside the gene matches: 9. The CDR3 DNA reads TGTGCCAGCAGTTTACTCCAGCGGGGGGGTCTTCATGAGCAGTTCTTC. This codes for CASSLLQRGGLHEQFF.

The chain has TRBV4-2 and TRBJ2-2; the match to TRBD1 covers 7 bases. CDR1 is LGHNA and CDR2 is YNFKEQ in the germline V gene. The length of the CDR3 is 16 residues. Trimming at V came to 1 base and at J to 10 bases, leaving 12 bases not matched to a gene. The CDR3 DNA sequence: TGTGCCAGCAGCCAAGTTGGTGCAGGGGGAGCAGAGGAGCTGTTTTTT. Its protein product is CASSQVGAGGAEELFF.

In its sample, this clone was seen a few times. This chain uses TRBV6-5 with TRBJ2-1, with D unclear. V was pared by 0 bases and J by 0 bases, with 9 bases between. Germline CDR1 is MNHEY and CDR2 is SVGAGI. The CDR3 is 16 amino acids. CDR3 amino acids: CASSYSDPSSYNEQFF. The CDR3 DNA follows: TGTGCCAGCAGTTACTCTGACCCTAGCTCCTACAATGAGCAGTTCTTC.

J is TRBJ1-5 and V is TRBV7-2; D possibly corresponds to TRBD1 (6 bases). This CDR3 comprises 16 residues. Germline lookup yields CDR1 SGHTA and CDR2 FQGNSA. Trimming left V 5 bases short and J 0 bases short, with 14 bases between. The DNA for the CDR3 is TGTGCCAGCAGCCCCCAGGGGACCCTTAGCAATCAGCCCCAGCATTTT. Amino acids: CASSPQGTLSNQPQHF.

Note on this clone: The junction shows a germline mismatch at one end, possibly a read error. The V call is TRBV7-9, the J call TRBJ2-2; tentative D call: TRBD1 (5 bases). The CDR3 contains 16 residues. Germline values: CDR1 SEHNR, CDR2 FQNEAQ (reference sequence). In nucleotides, the CDR3 is TGTTCCAGCAGCTTAGGGGCCGTGGGCAACACCGGGGAGCTGTTTTTT. Its protein product is CSSSLGAVGNTGELFF.

This clone appeared a few times. The chain recombines TRBV5-1 with TRBJ2-1; the match to TRBD2 covers 11 bases. Germline assignment: CDR1 SGHRS and CDR2 YFSETQ. CDR3 length: 16 amino acids. V was clipped by 4 bases and J by 9 bases; unmatched bases: 12. CDR3 residues: CASSPEGTSGRTEQFF. CDR3 sequence (DNA): TGCGCCAGCAGCCCAGAAGGGACTAGCGGCAGAACTGAGCAGTTCTTC.

This chain connects TRBV27 to TRBJ1-2, with no clear D. The CDR3 is 15 residues long. Germline assignment: CDR1 MNHEY and CDR2 SMNVEV (reference sequence). V shed 5 bases and J shed 0 bases, with 13 bases lying between them. The CDR3 spells CASSPDWSPNYGYTF. The CDR3 DNA is TGTGCCAGCAGTCCAGACTGGAGTCCTAACTATGGCTACACCTTC.

This chain connects TRBV5-1 to TRBJ1-3, with 8 bases matching TRBD1. The J segment lost 4 bases and the V segment lost 5 bases, leaving 5 bases of the junction unmatched. This CDR3 is built from 14 residues. The germline CDR1 and CDR2 sequences are SGHRS and YFSETQ. The CDR3 here is CASSGGTGGNTIYF. DNA of the CDR3: TGCGCCAGCAGTGGTGGGACAGGCGGAAACACCATATATTTT.